Listed below are T cell receptor beta chains from one sample, sequenced in a study of cytomegalovirus exposure and HLA in healthy donors. Measured with immunoSEQ multiplex PCR; TCRdb has only the in-frame clones, and not every one. Of some 140,000 clones in the sample, roughly 80% were seen once. The sequencing sample was made of PBMCs. The origin of the receptors is a man aged 18 to 30 in good health and CMV-seronegative. Each CDR3 is given with its conserved first and last residue. D genes are given only for firm matches. Clone size is not always given. Where it is, it says once, few, many or a class for expanded clones.

CDR3 DNA: TGTTCCAGCACCTTGACTAGCGGCACCTACGAGCAGTACTTC
CDR3 protein: CSSTLTSGTYEQYF
J gene: TRBJ2-7
clone size: NA
V gene: TRBV7-9
D gene: TRBD2

CDR3 DNA: TGTGCCAGTAGTATAGAGAGGGCCGCAGGCGGGGAGCTGTTTTTT
CDR3 protein: CASSIERAAGGELFF
J gene: TRBJ2-2
clone size: few
V gene: TRBV19
D gene: NA

CDR3 DNA: TGTGCCGCTCAAAGGGGGTTTAGAGGCTACACCTTC
CDR3 protein: CAAQRGFRGYTF
J gene: TRBJ1-2
clone size: NA
V gene: TRBV5-4
D gene: NA

CDR3 DNA: TGTGCCAGCAGCTTTCCAGATTCCGTTAACTATGGCTACACCTTC
CDR3 protein: CASSFPDSVNYGYTF
J gene: TRBJ1-2
clone size: NA
V gene: TRBV5-6
D gene: NA

CDR3 DNA: TGTGCCAGCAGCTTTCAGACAGGGGTCGGCTACACCTTC
CDR3 protein: CASSFQTGVGYTF
J gene: TRBJ1-2
clone size: NA
V gene: TRBV7-2
D gene: TRBD1

CDR3 DNA: TGTGCCAGCAGCCTAGGGACAGGGGCCTACAATGAGCAGTTCTTC
CDR3 protein: CASSLGTGAYNEQFF
J gene: TRBJ2-1
clone size: NA
V gene: TRBV6-5
D gene: TRBD1

CDR3 DNA: TGCGCCAGCAGCCAACAGGGGGCCGATGAGCAGTTCTTC
CDR3 protein: CASSQQGADEQFF
J gene: TRBJ2-1
clone size: NA
V gene: TRBV4-3
D gene: TRBD1

CDR3 DNA: TGTGCCAGCGTACAGGGGGCTGAAGCTTTCTTT
CDR3 protein: CASVQGAEAFF
J gene: TRBJ1-1
clone size: NA
V gene: TRBV19
D gene: TRBD1

CDR3 DNA: TGTGCCAGCAGCGCAGACAGGGGGCGAAACGAGCAGTACTTC
CDR3 protein: CASSADRGRNEQYF
J gene: TRBJ2-7
clone size: NA
V gene: TRBV7-2
D gene: TRBD1

CDR3 DNA: TGTGCCAGCTCACAAGGGAGGAACACTGAAGCTTTCTTT
CDR3 protein: CASSQGRNTEAFF
J gene: TRBJ1-1
clone size: NA
V gene: TRBV18
D gene: NA

CDR3 DNA: TGCGCCAGCAGCCCTCTGGACAGGGCTAGTGAAAAACTGTTTTTT
CDR3 protein: CASSPLDRASEKLFF
J gene: TRBJ1-4
clone size: few
V gene: TRBV5-1
D gene: TRBD1

CDR3 DNA: TGTGCCAGCAGGCCAGGGGTTTTAGAGACCCAGTACTTC
CDR3 protein: CASRPGVLETQYF
J gene: TRBJ2-5
clone size: NA
V gene: TRBV2
D gene: NA

CDR3 DNA: TGTGCCAGCAGAGGGGCAGGGGCACTCTATGGCTACACCTTC
CDR3 protein: CASRGAGALYGYTF
J gene: TRBJ1-2
clone size: NA
V gene: TRBV25-1
D gene: NA

CDR3 DNA: TGTGCCAGCAGCTCGAGCGGGGGGGCGCAGTATTTT
CDR3 protein: CASSSSGGAQYF
J gene: TRBJ2-3
clone size: NA
V gene: TRBV7-2
D gene: TRBD2

CDR3 DNA: TGTGCCAGCAGCTTCCGGGACAGGGTACCCTACGAGCAGTACTTC
CDR3 protein: CASSFRDRVPYEQYF
J gene: TRBJ2-7
clone size: NA
V gene: TRBV7-9
D gene: TRBD1

CDR3 DNA: TGCAGCGTTGAAGATAGGGGACAGGGGTTTCATGGCTACACCTTC
CDR3 protein: CSVEDRGQGFHGYTF
J gene: TRBJ1-2
clone size: once
V gene: TRBV29-1
D gene: TRBD1

CDR3 DNA: TGTGCCAGCAGCCTAGCGGGACAGAACACTGAAGCTTTCTTT
CDR3 protein: CASSLAGQNTEAFF
J gene: TRBJ1-1
clone size: NA
V gene: TRBV4-2
D gene: NA

CDR3 DNA: TGTGCCAGCAGGTCCGGGACAGGGGGCCTATACGAGCAGTACTTC
CDR3 protein: CASRSGTGGLYEQYF
J gene: TRBJ2-7
clone size: few
V gene: TRBV6-1
D gene: TRBD1

CDR3 DNA: TGCGCCAGCAGCCAAGATCTGGGGGCAGATTACGAGCAGTACTTC
CDR3 protein: CASSQDLGADYEQYF
J gene: TRBJ2-7
clone size: NA
V gene: TRBV4-3
D gene: NA

CDR3 DNA: TGCAGCGTTGAAAGGGGACAGGGGGTATCCTACGAGCAGTACTTC
CDR3 protein: CSVERGQGVSYEQYF
J gene: TRBJ2-7
clone size: NA
V gene: TRBV29-1
D gene: TRBD1

CDR3 DNA: TGTGCCAGCAGTGAGTCGGGGTGGGACACTGAAGCTTTCTTT
CDR3 protein: CASSESGWDTEAFF
J gene: TRBJ1-1
clone size: NA
V gene: TRBV2
D gene: NA

CDR3 DNA: TGTGCCAGCAGCACAGGGGGCCCCTCAACTAATGAAAAACTGTTTTTT
CDR3 protein: CASSTGGPSTNEKLFF
J gene: TRBJ1-4
clone size: NA
V gene: TRBV9
D gene: TRBD1

CDR3 DNA: TGTGCCAGCAGCGCCGGGACAGCGGCTTCCTACGAGCAGTACTTC
CDR3 protein: CASSAGTAASYEQYF
J gene: TRBJ2-7
clone size: few
V gene: TRBV2
D gene: TRBD1

CDR3 DNA: TGCGCCAGCAGCCAAGATAAGGGGTACGAGCAGTACTTC
CDR3 protein: CASSQDKGYEQYF
J gene: TRBJ2-7
clone size: NA
V gene: TRBV4-3
D gene: NA

CDR3 DNA: TGTGCCAGCAGTCATCCGGGAACTGAAGCTTTCTTT
CDR3 protein: CASSHPGTEAFF
J gene: TRBJ1-1
clone size: few
V gene: TRBV6-5
D gene: NA

CDR3 DNA: TGTGCCAGTTTGGAGGGACTGTATAGCAATCAGCCCCAGCATTTT
CDR3 protein: CASLEGLYSNQPQHF
J gene: TRBJ1-5
clone size: NA
V gene: TRBV6-1
D gene: NA

CDR3 DNA: TGTGCCAGCAGCTCAGGGAGGAGGACTGAAGCTTTCTTT
CDR3 protein: CASSSGRRTEAFF
J gene: TRBJ1-1
clone size: few
V gene: TRBV7-9
D gene: NA

CDR3 DNA: TGCAGCGTTGAGGGGACTAGCGGGGGGTGGAATGAGCAGTTCTTC
CDR3 protein: CSVEGTSGGWNEQFF
J gene: TRBJ2-1
clone size: NA
V gene: TRBV29-1
D gene: TRBD2

CDR3 DNA: TGTGCCAGCCAGACGGGACAGGGGAGAGAAAAACTGTTTTTT
CDR3 protein: CASQTGQGREKLFF
J gene: TRBJ1-4
clone size: NA
V gene: TRBV19
D gene: TRBD1

CDR3 DNA: TGTGCCAGCAGGACACCCCCCGGGGGAAGCTCCTATAATTCACCCCTCCACTTT
CDR3 protein: CASRTPPGGSSYNSPLHF
J gene: TRBJ1-6
clone size: NA
V gene: TRBV21-1
D gene: NA

CDR3 DNA: TGTGCCACATACCGACGGGACAGGGTTTCGAGGGAGCTGTTTTTT
CDR3 protein: CATYRRDRVSRELFF
J gene: TRBJ2-2
clone size: NA
V gene: TRBV30
D gene: TRBD1

CDR3 DNA: TGTGCCAGCAGGCAGACAGGGGGCCTATATGGCTACACCTTC
CDR3 protein: CASRQTGGLYGYTF
J gene: TRBJ1-2
clone size: few
V gene: TRBV6-5
D gene: TRBD1

CDR3 DNA: TGTGCCACCAGCAGAGTTCGAGGGGGTGATTCACCCCTCCACTTT
CDR3 protein: CATSRVRGGDSPLHF
J gene: TRBJ1-6
clone size: NA
V gene: TRBV15
D gene: NA

CDR3 DNA: TGTGCCAGCAGCCAGGGAAATGAGCAGTTCTTC
CDR3 protein: CASSQGNEQFF
J gene: TRBJ2-1
clone size: NA
V gene: TRBV27
D gene: NA

CDR3 DNA: TGTGCCAGCAGCAAACAGGGCGGGTCGAACACTGAAGCTTTCTTT
CDR3 protein: CASSKQGGSNTEAFF
J gene: TRBJ1-1
clone size: NA
V gene: TRBV7-2
D gene: NA

CDR3 DNA: TGTGCCAGCAGCCGACAGTCCTCTGGAAACACCATATATTTT
CDR3 protein: CASSRQSSGNTIYF
J gene: TRBJ1-3
clone size: NA
V gene: TRBV7-2
D gene: NA

CDR3 DNA: TGTGCCAGCAGTTACCTGACAGGGGGCGGGAGTGGATACACCTTC
CDR3 protein: CASSYLTGGGSGYTF
J gene: TRBJ1-2
clone size: NA
V gene: TRBV6-6
D gene: TRBD1

CDR3 DNA: TGCGCCAGCAGCGAGGGAGGGACATATGGCTACACCTTC
CDR3 protein: CASSEGGTYGYTF
J gene: TRBJ1-2
clone size: few
V gene: TRBV5-1
D gene: NA

CDR3 DNA: TGTGCCAGCAGTGCCGGGACATATAGCAATCAGCCCCAGCATTTT
CDR3 protein: CASSAGTYSNQPQHF
J gene: TRBJ1-5
clone size: NA
V gene: TRBV6-5
D gene: NA

CDR3 DNA: TGCGCCAGCAGCGGTGGGACAGTCAATTCACCCCTCCACTTT
CDR3 protein: CASSGGTVNSPLHF
J gene: TRBJ1-6
clone size: NA
V gene: TRBV5-1
D gene: TRBD1

CDR3 DNA: TGTGCCAGCAGCGCTACAGGGGGACTGGACACTGAAGCTTTCTTT
CDR3 protein: CASSATGGLDTEAFF
J gene: TRBJ1-1
clone size: few
V gene: TRBV7-6
D gene: TRBD1

CDR3 DNA: TGTGCCAGCAGCATACAGAATTCACCCCTCCACTTT
CDR3 protein: CASSIQNSPLHF
J gene: TRBJ1-6
clone size: few
V gene: TRBV2
D gene: NA

CDR3 DNA: TGTGCCAGCAGTGCTTACCGGGACAGCGGTGAAAAACTGTTTTTT
CDR3 protein: CASSAYRDSGEKLFF
J gene: TRBJ1-4
clone size: NA
V gene: TRBV2
D gene: TRBD1

CDR3 DNA: TGCGCCAGCAGCCTCGACAGGGGGCGAAATTCACCCCTCCACTTT
CDR3 protein: CASSLDRGRNSPLHF
J gene: TRBJ1-6
clone size: NA
V gene: TRBV4-3
D gene: TRBD1

CDR3 DNA: TGTGCCAGCAGTGAATGGGGGGAAAGCGGGAAAAACATTCAGTACTTC
CDR3 protein: CASSEWGESGKNIQYF
J gene: TRBJ2-4
clone size: once
V gene: TRBV6-1
D gene: NA

CDR3 DNA: TGTGCCAGCTCACCCCGCGGAAACAATAATGAAAAACTGTTTTTT
CDR3 protein: CASSPRGNNNEKLFF
J gene: TRBJ1-4
clone size: NA
V gene: TRBV18
D gene: NA

CDR3 DNA: TGTGCTAGTGGTTTGAACGGGGGGGGCGGGAATGAAAAACTGTTTTTT
CDR3 protein: CASGLNGGGGNEKLFF
J gene: TRBJ1-4
clone size: NA
V gene: TRBV12-5
D gene: NA

CDR3 DNA: TGTGCCATCGGGGGGGATTCTGGCAATCAGCCCCAGCATTTT
CDR3 protein: CAIGGDSGNQPQHF
J gene: TRBJ1-5
clone size: NA
V gene: TRBV10-3
D gene: NA

CDR3 DNA: TGTGCCAGCAGCCCCACAGAGAGCACAGATACGCAGTATTTT
CDR3 protein: CASSPTESTDTQYF
J gene: TRBJ2-3
clone size: NA
V gene: TRBV5-4
D gene: NA

CDR3 DNA: TGTGCCAGCAGCTCCAGGGGGTCAGGGACTAGCGGGGGGGATGTATACAATGAGCAGTTCTTC
CDR3 protein: CASSSRGSGTSGGDVYNEQFF
J gene: TRBJ2-1
clone size: NA
V gene: TRBV9
D gene: TRBD2

CDR3 DNA: TGCGCCAGCAGCTCGAGGGGGAATAGGCGTGAAAAACTGTTTTTT
CDR3 protein: CASSSRGNRREKLFF
J gene: TRBJ1-4
clone size: once
V gene: TRBV5-1
D gene: NA

CDR3 DNA: TGCGCCAGCAGCCTACAACAGGGGGCTATCTACGAGCAGTACTTC
CDR3 protein: CASSLQQGAIYEQYF
J gene: TRBJ2-7
clone size: NA
V gene: TRBV5-1
D gene: TRBD1

CDR3 DNA: TGTGCCTGGGCCGGGACAGCCACGAACACCGGGGAGCTGTTTTTT
CDR3 protein: CAWAGTATNTGELFF
J gene: TRBJ2-2
clone size: NA
V gene: TRBV30
D gene: TRBD1

CDR3 DNA: TGTGCCAGCAGTTTCCGGACAGCTAATAGGGCTAACTATGGCTACACCTTC
CDR3 protein: CASSFRTANRANYGYTF
J gene: TRBJ1-2
clone size: NA
V gene: TRBV27
D gene: NA